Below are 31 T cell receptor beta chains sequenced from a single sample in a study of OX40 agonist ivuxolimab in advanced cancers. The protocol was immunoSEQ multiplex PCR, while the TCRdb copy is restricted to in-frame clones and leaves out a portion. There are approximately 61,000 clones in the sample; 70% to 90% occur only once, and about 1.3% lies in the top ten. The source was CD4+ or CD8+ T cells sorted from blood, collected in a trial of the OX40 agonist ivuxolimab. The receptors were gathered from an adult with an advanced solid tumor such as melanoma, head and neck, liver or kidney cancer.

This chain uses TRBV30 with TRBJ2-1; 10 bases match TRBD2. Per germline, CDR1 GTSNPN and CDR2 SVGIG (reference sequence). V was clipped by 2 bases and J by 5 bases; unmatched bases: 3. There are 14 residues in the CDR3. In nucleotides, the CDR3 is TGTGCCTGGAGTATTGGACTAGCGGACAATGAGCAGTTCTTC. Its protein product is CAWSIGLADNEQFF.

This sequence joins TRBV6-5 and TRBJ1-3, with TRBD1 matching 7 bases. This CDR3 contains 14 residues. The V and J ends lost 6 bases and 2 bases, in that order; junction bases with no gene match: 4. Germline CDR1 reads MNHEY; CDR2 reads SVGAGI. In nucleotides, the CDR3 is TGTGCCAGCAGAAGACAGGGACCTGGAAACACCATATATTTT. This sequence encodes CASRRQGPGNTIYF.

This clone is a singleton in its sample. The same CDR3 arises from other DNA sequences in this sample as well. CDR3 amino acids: CASSPRRTVQNEQFF. Here the CDR3 DNA reads TGTGCCAGCAGTCCGCGGAGGACAGTACAGAATGAGCAGTTCTTC. The J gene is TRBJ2-1, the V gene TRBV27, with D possibly matching TRBD1 (6 bases). From germline, CDR1 is MNHEY and CDR2 SMNVEV (reference sequence). This CDR3 has 15 amino acids. Trimming took 5 bases from V and 7 from J, leaving 18 bases between them.

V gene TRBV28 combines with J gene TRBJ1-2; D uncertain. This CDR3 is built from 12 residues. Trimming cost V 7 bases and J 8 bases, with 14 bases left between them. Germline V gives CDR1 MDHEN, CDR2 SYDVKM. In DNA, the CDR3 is TGTGCCAGCACCCCCCGGGTAGGGGGCTACACCTTC. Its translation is CASTPRVGGYTF.

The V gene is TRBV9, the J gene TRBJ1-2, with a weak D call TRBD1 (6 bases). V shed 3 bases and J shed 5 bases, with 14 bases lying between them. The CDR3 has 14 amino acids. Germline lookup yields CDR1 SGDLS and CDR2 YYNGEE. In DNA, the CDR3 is TGTGCCAGCAGCGCCCAGACAGGCTTATATGGCTACACCTTC. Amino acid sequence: CASSAQTGLYGYTF.

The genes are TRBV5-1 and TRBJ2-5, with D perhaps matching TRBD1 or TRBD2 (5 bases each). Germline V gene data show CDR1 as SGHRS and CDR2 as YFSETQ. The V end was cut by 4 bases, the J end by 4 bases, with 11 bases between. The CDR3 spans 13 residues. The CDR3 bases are TGCGCCAGCAGCCCGGCTGGGGGAGAGACCCAGTACTTC. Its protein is CASSPAGGETQYF.

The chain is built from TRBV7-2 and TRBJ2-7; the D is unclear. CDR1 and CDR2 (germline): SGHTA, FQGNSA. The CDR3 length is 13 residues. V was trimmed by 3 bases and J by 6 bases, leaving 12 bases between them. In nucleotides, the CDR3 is TGTGCCAGCAGCTTCGACGGCCGCGGCGAGCAGTACTTC. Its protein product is CASSFDGRGEQYF.

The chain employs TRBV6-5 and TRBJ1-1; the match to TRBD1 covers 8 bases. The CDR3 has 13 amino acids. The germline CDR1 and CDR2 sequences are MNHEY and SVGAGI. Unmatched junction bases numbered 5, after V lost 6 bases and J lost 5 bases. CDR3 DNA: TGTGCCAGCAGATTGACAGGGGATACTGAAGCTTTCTTT. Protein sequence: CASRLTGDTEAFF.

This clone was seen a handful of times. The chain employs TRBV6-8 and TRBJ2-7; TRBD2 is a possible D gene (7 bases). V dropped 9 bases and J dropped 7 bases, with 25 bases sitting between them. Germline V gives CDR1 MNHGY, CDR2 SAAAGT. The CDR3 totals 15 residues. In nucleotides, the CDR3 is TGTGCCAGACGGGCGGAGGGGGGGAGGTTGGAGGAGCAGTACTTC. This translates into CARRAEGGRLEEQYF.

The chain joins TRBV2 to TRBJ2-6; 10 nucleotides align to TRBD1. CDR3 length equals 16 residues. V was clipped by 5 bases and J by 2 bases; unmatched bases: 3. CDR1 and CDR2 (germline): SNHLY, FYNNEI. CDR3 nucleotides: TGTGCCAGCAGTCGGACAGGGGGGGCTGGGGCCAACGTCCTGACTTTC. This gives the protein CASSRTGGAGANVLTF.

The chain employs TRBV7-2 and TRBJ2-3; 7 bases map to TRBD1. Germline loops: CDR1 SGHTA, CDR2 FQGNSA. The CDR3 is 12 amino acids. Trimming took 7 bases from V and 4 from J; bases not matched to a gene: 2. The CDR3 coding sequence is TGTGCCAGCAACAGGGGCGCAGATACGCAGTATTTT. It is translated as CASNRGADTQYF.

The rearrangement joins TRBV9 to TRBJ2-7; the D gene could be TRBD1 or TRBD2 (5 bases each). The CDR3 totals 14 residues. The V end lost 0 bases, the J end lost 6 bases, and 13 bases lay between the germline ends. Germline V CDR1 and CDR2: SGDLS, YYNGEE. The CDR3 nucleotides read TGTGCCAGCAGCGTAGGAGGGGACGGTCGCGAGCAGTACTTC. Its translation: CASSVGGDGREQYF.

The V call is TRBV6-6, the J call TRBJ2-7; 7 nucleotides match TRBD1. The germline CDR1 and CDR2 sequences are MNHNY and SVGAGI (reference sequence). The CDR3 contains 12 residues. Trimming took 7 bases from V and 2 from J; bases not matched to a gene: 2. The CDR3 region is CASTDRAYEQYF. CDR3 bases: TGTGCCAGCACCGACAGGGCCTACGAGCAGTACTTC.

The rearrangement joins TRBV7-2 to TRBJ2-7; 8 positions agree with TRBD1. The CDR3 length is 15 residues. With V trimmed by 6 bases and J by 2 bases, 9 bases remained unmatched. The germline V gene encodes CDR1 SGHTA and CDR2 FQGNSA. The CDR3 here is CASRSTGQATYEQYF. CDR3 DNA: TGTGCCAGCAGGTCAACGGGACAGGCAACCTACGAGCAGTACTTC.

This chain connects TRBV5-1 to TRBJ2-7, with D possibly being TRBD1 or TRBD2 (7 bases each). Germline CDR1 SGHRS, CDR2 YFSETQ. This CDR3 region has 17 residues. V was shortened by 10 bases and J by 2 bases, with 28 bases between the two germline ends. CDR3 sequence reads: CAPRHLDREGFAYEQYF. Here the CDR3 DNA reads TGCGCCCCCCGCCACCTCGACAGGGAGGGATTTGCCTACGAGCAGTACTTC. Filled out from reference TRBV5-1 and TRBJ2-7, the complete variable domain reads KAGVTQTPRYLIKTRGQQVTLSCSPISGHRSVSWYQQTPGQGLQFLFEYFSETQRNKGNFPGRFSGRQFSNSRSEMNVSTLELGDSALYLCAPRHLDREGFAYEQYFGPGTRLTVT.

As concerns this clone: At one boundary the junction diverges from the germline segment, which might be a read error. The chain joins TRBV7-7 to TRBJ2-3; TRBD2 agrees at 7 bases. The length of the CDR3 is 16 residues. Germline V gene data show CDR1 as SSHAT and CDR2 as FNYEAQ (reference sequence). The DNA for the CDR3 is TGTGCTAGCAGCTTAGGTGTCGGGGGGTTCACAGATACGCAGTATTTT. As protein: CASSLGVGGFTDTQYF.

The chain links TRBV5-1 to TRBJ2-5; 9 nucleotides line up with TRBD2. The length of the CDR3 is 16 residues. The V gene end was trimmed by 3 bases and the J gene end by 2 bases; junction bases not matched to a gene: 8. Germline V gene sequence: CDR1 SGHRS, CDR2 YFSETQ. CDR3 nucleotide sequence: TGCGCCAGCAGCTACCCACGGGCGGGGGGGCAAGAGACCCAGTACTTC. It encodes CASSYPRAGGQETQYF. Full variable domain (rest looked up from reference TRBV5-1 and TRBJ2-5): KAGVTQTPRYLIKTRGQQVTLSCSPISGHRSVSWYQQTPGQGLQFLFEYFSETQRNKGNFPGRFSGRQFSNSRSEMNVSTLELGDSALYLCASSYPRAGGQETQYFGPGTRLLVL.

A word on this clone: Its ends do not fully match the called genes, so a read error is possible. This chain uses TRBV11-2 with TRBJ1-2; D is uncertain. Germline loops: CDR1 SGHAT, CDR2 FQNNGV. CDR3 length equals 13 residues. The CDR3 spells CASSLDTLYGYTF. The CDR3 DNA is TGTGCCAGCAGCCTAGACACGTTATATGGCTACACCTTC. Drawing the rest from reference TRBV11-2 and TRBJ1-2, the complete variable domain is EAGVAQSPRYKIIEKRQSVAFWCNPISGHATLYWYQQILGQGPKLLIQFQNNGVVDDSQLPKDRFSAERLKGVDSTLKIQPAKLEDSAVYLCASSLDTLYGYTFGSGTRLTVV.

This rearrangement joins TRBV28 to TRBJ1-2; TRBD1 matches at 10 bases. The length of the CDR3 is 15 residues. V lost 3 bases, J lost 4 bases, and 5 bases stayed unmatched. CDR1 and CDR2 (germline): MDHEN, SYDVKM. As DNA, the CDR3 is TGTGCCAGCAGTTTCCCTCGGACAGGGGGCTATGGCTACACCTTC. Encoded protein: CASSFPRTGGYGYTF.

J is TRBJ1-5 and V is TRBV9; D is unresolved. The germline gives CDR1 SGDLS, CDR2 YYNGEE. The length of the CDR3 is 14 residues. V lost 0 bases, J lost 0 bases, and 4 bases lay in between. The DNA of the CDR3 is TGTGCCAGCAGCGTAGACCCTAGCAATCAGCCCCAGCATTTT. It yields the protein CASSVDPSNQPQHF. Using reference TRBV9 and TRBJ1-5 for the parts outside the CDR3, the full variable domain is DSGVTQTPKHLITATGQRVTLRCSPRSGDLSVYWYQQSLDQGLQFLIQYYNGEERAKGNILERFSAQQFPDLHSELNLSSLELGDSALYFCASSVDPSNQPQHFGDGTRLSIL.

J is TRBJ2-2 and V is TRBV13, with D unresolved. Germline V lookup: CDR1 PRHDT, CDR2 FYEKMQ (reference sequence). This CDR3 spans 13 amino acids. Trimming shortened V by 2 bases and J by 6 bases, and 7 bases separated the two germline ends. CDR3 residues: CASSLNRAGELFF. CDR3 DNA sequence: TGTGCCAGCAGCTTAAATAGGGCCGGGGAGCTGTTTTTT.

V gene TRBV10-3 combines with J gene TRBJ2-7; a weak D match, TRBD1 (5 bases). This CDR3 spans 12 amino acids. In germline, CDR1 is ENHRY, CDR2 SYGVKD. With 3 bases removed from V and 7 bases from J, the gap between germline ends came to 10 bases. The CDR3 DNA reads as TGTGCCATCAGTGACCCAGGGCGGGAGCAGTACTTC. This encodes CAISDPGREQYF.

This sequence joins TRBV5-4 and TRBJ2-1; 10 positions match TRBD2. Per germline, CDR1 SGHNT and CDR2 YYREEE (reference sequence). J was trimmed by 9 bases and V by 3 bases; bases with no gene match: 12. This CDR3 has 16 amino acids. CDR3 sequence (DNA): TGTGCCAGCAGCTCCCCCACCGGGACTAGCGAGCGTGAGCAGTTCTTC. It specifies CASSSPTGTSEREQFF. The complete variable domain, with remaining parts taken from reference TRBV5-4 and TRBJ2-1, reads ETGVTQSPTHLIKTRGQQVTLRCSSQSGHNTVSWYQQALGQGPQFIFQYYREEENGRGNFPPRFSGLQFPNYSSELNVNALELDDSALYLCASSSPTGTSEREQFFGPGTRLTVL.

CDR3 bases: TGCAGCGTCCTGAAAGGAGGGGACAAACTCTATGGCTACACCTTC. It encodes CSVLKGGDKLYGYTF. The chain links TRBV29-1 to TRBJ1-2, with TRBD1 as a possible D gene (6 bases). The V gene's germline CDR1 is SQVTM and CDR2 ANQGSEA. The germline V and J ends were trimmed by 6 bases and 4 bases, with 21 bases remaining between them. The CDR3 contains 15 residues.

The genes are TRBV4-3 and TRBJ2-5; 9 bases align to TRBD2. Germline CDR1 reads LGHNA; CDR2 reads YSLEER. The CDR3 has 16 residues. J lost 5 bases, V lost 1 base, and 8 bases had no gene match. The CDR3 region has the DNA TGCGCCAGCAGCCAAGGTGTGGGACTAGCTAGTGAGACCCAGTACTTC. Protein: CASSQGVGLASETQYF.

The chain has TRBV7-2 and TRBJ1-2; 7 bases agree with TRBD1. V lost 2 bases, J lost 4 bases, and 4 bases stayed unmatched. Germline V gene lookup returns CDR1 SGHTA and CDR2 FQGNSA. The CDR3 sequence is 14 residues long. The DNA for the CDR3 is TGTGCCAGCAGCTTACAGGGGGAGAGCTATGGCTACACCTTC. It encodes CASSLQGESYGYTF.

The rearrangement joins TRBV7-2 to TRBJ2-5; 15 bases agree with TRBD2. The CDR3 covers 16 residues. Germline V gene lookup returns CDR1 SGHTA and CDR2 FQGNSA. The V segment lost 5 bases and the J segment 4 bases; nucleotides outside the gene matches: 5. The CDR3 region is CASSPSGLAGGETQYF. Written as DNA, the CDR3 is TGTGCCAGCAGCCCCTCGGGACTAGCGGGAGGAGAGACCCAGTACTTC.

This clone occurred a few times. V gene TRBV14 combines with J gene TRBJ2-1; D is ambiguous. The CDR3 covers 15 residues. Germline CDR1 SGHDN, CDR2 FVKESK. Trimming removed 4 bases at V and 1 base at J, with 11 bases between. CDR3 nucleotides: TGTGCCAGCAGCCCGATTGGGGTATCCTACAATGAGCAGTTCTTC. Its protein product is CASSPIGVSYNEQFF.

The CDR3 protein is CATSLPDKPRQYF. DNA of the CDR3: TGTGCCACCAGCCTCCCCGACAAGCCGCGCCAGTACTTC. The chain joins TRBV15 to TRBJ2-7; D remains unclear. Per germline, CDR1 LNHNV and CDR2 YYDKDF (reference sequence). Trimming took 5 bases from V and 10 from J, leaving 18 bases between them. The CDR3 sequence is 13 residues long.

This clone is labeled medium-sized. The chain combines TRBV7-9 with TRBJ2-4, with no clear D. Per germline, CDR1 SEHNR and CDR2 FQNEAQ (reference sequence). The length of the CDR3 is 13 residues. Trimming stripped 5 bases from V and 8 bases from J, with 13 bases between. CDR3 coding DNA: TGTGCCAGCAGCAATGCTGGTTTACACATTCAGTACTTC. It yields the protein CASSNAGLHIQYF.

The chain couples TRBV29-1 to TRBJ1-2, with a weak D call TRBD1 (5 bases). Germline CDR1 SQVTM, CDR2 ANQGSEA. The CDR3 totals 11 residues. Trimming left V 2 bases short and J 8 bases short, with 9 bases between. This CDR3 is CSVEQGWGYTF. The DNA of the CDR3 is TGCAGCGTTGAACAGGGCTGGGGCTACACCTTC.